Following are 21 T cell receptor beta chains from one sample sequenced in a study of CD8+CD57+ T cells in acquired aplastic anemia. TCR beta VDJ combinations and CDR3 sequences were profiled from genomic DNA. TCRdb re-called the reads with MiXCR, one entry per CDR3 protein. Here the sample spans around 140,000 distinct CDR3 sequences, more than 35% being singletons. The sequencing input was sorted CD4+, CD8+, or CD8+CD57+ T cells (not recorded which) from PBMCs. The source of these receptors is a human donor in good health, serving as a control.

Ten or more counts support this clonotype. The chain uses TRBV2 and TRBJ2-1; 8 nucleotides agree with TRBD1. CDR3 length equals 16 residues. After removal of 5 bases from V and 9 bases from J, the junction contained 15 bases not matched to a gene. Germline V gene lookup returns CDR1 SNHLY and CDR2 FYNNEI. The CDR3 nucleotides are TGTGCCAGCAGTAGGTTCCGGGGACAGGCCGGCAGTGAGCAGTTCTTC. The encoded protein is CASSRFRGQAGSEQFF.

The CDR3 region has the DNA TGCGCCAGCAGTCGGGACTCTGGAGGAAACACCATATATTTT. This gives the protein CASSRDSGGNTIYF. J is TRBJ1-3 and V is TRBV10-1; a weak D match, TRBD1 (5 bases). The V end lost 5 bases, the J end lost 4 bases, and 12 bases lay between the germline ends. Germline V CDR1 and CDR2: WNHNN, SYGVQD (reference sequence). This CDR3 has 14 residues.

This chain connects TRBV24-1 to TRBJ1-2, with 7 bases identical to TRBD1. CDR3 size: 16 residues. V shed 5 bases and J 3 bases; nucleotides not matched to a gene: 11. Looked up from germline, CDR1 is KGHDR and CDR2 is SFDVKD. CDR3 amino acids: CATSAGTARNDYGYTF. For the CDR3, the DNA is TGTGCCACCAGTGCGGGGACAGCCCGTAACGACTATGGCTACACCTTC.

This clonotype is categorized as medium-sized (0.01 to 0.1%). CDR3 coding DNA: TGTGCCAGCAGTGGCAGTCTCCCTGAAGCTTTCTTT. Its protein is CASSGSLPEAFF. The chain joins TRBV2 to TRBJ1-1; no reliable D call. The CDR3 consists of 12 residues. Germline V gene sequence: CDR1 SNHLY, CDR2 FYNNEI. V lost 4 bases, J lost 6 bases, and 9 bases lay in between. The variable domain in full, with the rest retrieved from reference TRBV2 and TRBJ1-1, is EPEVTQTPSHQVTQMGQEVILRCVPISNHLYFYWYRQILGQKVEFLVSFYNNEISEKSEIFDDQFSVERPDGSNFTLKIRSTKLEDSAMYFCASSGSLPEAFFGQGTRLTVV.

The chain combines TRBV25-1 with TRBJ1-5; perhaps TRBD1 as D (6 bases). The CDR3 totals 13 residues. Germline-derived CDR1 and CDR2 are MGHDK and SYGVNS. V lost 5 bases, J lost 6 bases, and 11 bases lay in between. CDR3 region: CASSNTGFQPQHF. CDR3 in DNA: TGTGCCAGCAGTAACACAGGGTTTCAGCCCCAGCATTTT.

This rearrangement joins TRBV10-3 to TRBJ1-1; unclear D gene. CDR3 size: 12 residues. Germline-derived CDR1 and CDR2 are ENHRY and SYGVKD. V was pared by 3 bases and J by 4 bases, with 6 bases between. The CDR3 region has the DNA TGTGCCATCAGTGAAATCGCCACTGAAGCTTTCTTT. Amino acid sequence: CAISEIATEAFF.

V and J are TRBV29-1 and TRBJ1-2, with a weak D call TRBD1 (5 bases). Trimming stripped 4 bases from V and 0 bases from J, with 18 bases between. This CDR3 is built from 16 residues. CDR1 is SQVTM, CDR2 ANQGSEA, per germline. CDR3 sequence (DNA): TGCAGCGTTGGAGATCTAGGGGCGGTAGCTAACTATGGCTACACCTTC. This gives the protein CSVGDLGAVANYGYTF. Full variable domain (rest looked up from reference TRBV29-1 and TRBJ1-2): SAVISQKPSRDICQRGTSLTIQCQVDSQVTMMFWYRQQPGQSLTLIATANQGSEATYESGFVIDKFPISRPNLTFSTLTVSNMSPEDSSIYLCSVGDLGAVANYGYTFGSGTRLTVV.

V is TRBV9 and J is TRBJ1-3, with a tentative D call TRBD1 (5 bases). The CDR3 contains 16 residues. Germline V CDR1 and CDR2: SGDLS, YYNGEE. V was pared by 1 base and J by 0 bases, with 11 bases between. The DNA for the CDR3 is TGTGCCAGCAGCGTAACGGGGGGTGACTCTGGAAACACCATATATTTT. Residues: CASSVTGGDSGNTIYF.

This clonotype was recorded many times. The gene calls are TRBV19 and TRBJ2-5, with 7 bases matching TRBD1. From germline, CDR1 is LNHDA and CDR2 SQIVND (reference sequence). Losses at the gene ends were 2 bases for V and 2 bases for J; bases not matched to a gene: 2. CDR3 length equals 14 residues. The CDR3: CASSIWGQQETQYF. In nucleotides, the CDR3 is TGTGCCAGTAGTATATGGGGACAGCAAGAGACCCAGTACTTC.

The chain couples TRBV7-9 to TRBJ1-2; 10 bases agree with TRBD1. This CDR3 contains 15 residues. CDR1 and CDR2 (germline): SEHNR, FQNEAQ (reference sequence). Trimming removed 4 bases from V and 1 base from J; junction bases left unmatched: 3. DNA for the CDR3: TGTGCCAGCAGCTCCGGACAGGGGGGTAACTATGGCTACACCTTC. This codes for CASSSGQGGNYGYTF.

This clonotype was seen at least ten times. The chain has TRBV12-5 and TRBJ2-1; 11 nucleotides match TRBD2. Trimming took 6 bases from V and 4 from J; bases not matched to a gene: 8. Per germline, CDR1 LGHNT and CDR2 FRNRAP. The CDR3 is 16 residues long. CDR3: CASGSPGTSGYNEQFF. CDR3 coding DNA: TGTGCTAGTGGGTCCCCCGGGACTAGCGGTTACAATGAGCAGTTCTTC. Looking up the rest from reference TRBV12-5 and TRBJ2-1 gives the full variable domain: DARVTQTPRHKVTEMGQEVTMRCQPILGHNTVFWYRQTMMQGLELLAYFRNRAPLDDSGMPKDRFSAEMPDATLATLKIQPSEPRDSAVYFCASGSPGTSGYNEQFFGPGTRLTVL.

The rearrangement uses TRBV11-2 and TRBJ1-1; unclear D gene. V was shortened by 2 bases and J by 6 bases, with 10 bases between the two germline ends. Germline V gives CDR1 SGHAT, CDR2 FQNNGV. This CDR3 spans 13 amino acids. For the CDR3, the DNA is TGTGCCAGCAGCTTACCTCTACTCTCTGAAGCTTTCTTT. Residues: CASSLPLLSEAFF.

The rearrangement links TRBV20-1 to TRBJ2-5, with 9 bases aligning to TRBD2. V was pared by 5 bases and J by 7 bases, with 11 bases of the junction left unmatched. In germline, CDR1 is DFQATT, CDR2 SNEGSKA (reference sequence). The CDR3 contains 14 residues. The CDR3 loop is CSAPRPSGVTTQYF. The CDR3, as DNA: TGCAGTGCTCCCCGGCCTAGCGGGGTGACGACCCAGTACTTC.

This clonotype has at least ten counts. This chain links TRBV6-1 with TRBJ2-7; no reliable D call. CDR3 length: 13 amino acids. Germline V lookup: CDR1 MNHNS, CDR2 SASEGT. The V end lost 0 bases, the J end lost 2 bases, and 5 bases lay between the germline ends. The CDR3 coding sequence is TGTGCCAGCAGTGAAGCAACCACCTACGAGCAGTACTTC. Its protein is CASSEATTYEQYF.

This clonotype has ten or more counts. CDR3 bases: TGTGCCAGCGGCCAGGGAATCCATAATTCACCCCTCCACTTT. Translating it yields CASGQGIHNSPLHF. This chain links TRBV7-9 with TRBJ1-6, with D perhaps matching TRBD1 (5 bases). Per germline, CDR1 SEHNR and CDR2 FQNEAQ (reference sequence). The V end was cut by 8 bases, the J end by 5 bases, with 13 bases between. The CDR3 totals 14 residues.

Many counts were recorded for this clonotype. The V and J genes are TRBV5-1 and TRBJ1-1; no definite D call. V dropped 5 bases and J dropped 3 bases, with 11 bases sitting between them. The CDR3 consists of 13 residues. The germline CDR1 and CDR2 sequences are SGHRS and YFSETQ. Written as DNA, the CDR3 is TGCGCCAGCAGTTGGGGTGAGGACACTGAAGCTTTCTTT. Protein product: CASSWGEDTEAFF.

This sequence joins TRBV5-6 and TRBJ1-2; 8 bases are shared with TRBD1. V was clipped by 2 bases and J by 4 bases; unmatched bases: 7. Per germline, CDR1 SGHDT and CDR2 YYEEEE. The CDR3 is 15 residues long. The CDR3 sequence: CASSFFAGGSYGYTF. The CDR3 DNA reads as TGTGCCAGCAGCTTCTTCGCAGGGGGCAGCTATGGCTACACCTTC.

This chain uses TRBV10-3 with TRBJ1-1; D ambiguous. The V and J ends lost 3 bases and 3 bases respectively, with 11 bases between them. Germline V gene sequence: CDR1 ENHRY, CDR2 SYGVKD. This CDR3 has 14 amino acids. The CDR3 sequence is CAISDSARDTEAFF. The DNA of the CDR3 is TGTGCCATCAGTGACAGCGCCCGGGACACTGAAGCTTTCTTT.

The rearrangement links TRBV20-1 to TRBJ1-5; 7 bases fit TRBD1. The CDR3 covers 14 residues. Germline CDR1 and CDR2: DFQATT and SNEGSKA (reference sequence). V was pared by 6 bases and J by 0 bases, with 5 bases of the junction left unmatched. The CDR3 spells CSARTGYSNQPQHF. For the CDR3, the DNA is TGCAGTGCGAGGACAGGCTATAGCAATCAGCCCCAGCATTTT.

This clonotype was found many times. The CDR3 spells CASSKASYNEQFF. In DNA form, the CDR3 reads TGTGCCAGTAGTAAGGCCTCCTACAATGAGCAGTTCTTC. J is TRBJ2-1 and V is TRBV19, with D unresolved. The V end lost 4 bases, the J end lost 0 bases, and 4 bases lay between the germline ends. The CDR3 extends over 13 amino acids. Germline CDR1 LNHDA, CDR2 SQIVND (reference sequence).

Notes on this clonotype: Given a much more abundant clone one base away, this may be a read error. The chain combines TRBV6-5 with TRBJ1-1; tentatively, D is TRBD1 (6 bases). The CDR3 sequence is 14 residues long. The germline V and J ends were trimmed by 2 bases and 1 base, with 8 bases remaining between them. Germline V CDR1 and CDR2: MNHEY, SVGAGI. The CDR3, as DNA: TGTGCCAGCAGTTACCAGACAGGGAACACTGAAGCTTTCTTT. It is translated as CASSYQTGNTEAFF.